The 7 T cell receptor beta chains presented below share a single source sample, sequenced in a study of CXCR3-negative and CXCR3-positive naive CD8 T cells. Libraries were UMI-labeled 5' RACE TRB cDNA. TCRdb reprocessed the 5' RACE reads and keeps a single row for each CDR3 protein, giving no DNA. This sample's table reports 100,000 to 150,000 distinct CDR3 sequences. The sequenced sample was naive CXCR3- CD8+ T cells from blood. Subset denoted: CD45RO-CCR7+CD27+CD95- naive CD8+ T cells lacking CXCR3 (TNR3-). Every receptor here comes from a human donor in good health. Some clones in this sample may be carry-over from other donors' samples.

J is TRBJ2-5 and V is TRBV7-9; the TCRdb D gene call, TRBD1, has no DNA to confirm it. CDR1 is SEHNR and CDR2 is FQNEAQ in the germline V gene (reference sequence). This CDR3 is 15 amino acids long. The CDR3 spells CASSFGTGARETQYF.

The chain's CDR3 is CASSYNGVSAGELFF. This chain joins TRBV11-2 and TRBJ2-2; TCRdb designates TRBD2, a call that cannot be tested without DNA. Germline V CDR1 and CDR2: SGHAT, FQNNGV. The CDR3 is 15 amino acids.

The V gene is TRBV20-1, the J gene TRBJ1-2; TCRdb proposes TRBD1, but this gene call is untestable without DNA. Looked up from germline, CDR1 is DFQATT and CDR2 is SNEGSKA (reference sequence). The CDR3 has 16 residues. CDR3 protein: CSARDPRVRANYGYTF.

The J gene is TRBJ2-1, the V gene TRBV4-1. The germline CDR1 and CDR2 sequences are MGHRA and YSYEKL. This CDR3 has 16 residues. The CDR3 region is CASSQDIFGQANEQFF.

This sequence joins TRBV6-2 or TRBV6-3 and TRBJ2-5; TCRdb's D gene call, TRBD1, goes unchecked for lack of DNA. The CDR3 loop spans 16 amino acids. Germline assignment: CDR1 MNHEY and CDR2 SVGEGT. The CDR3 is CATKTVWDRGQETQYF.

The chain combines TRBV7-9 with TRBJ2-3. This CDR3 contains 15 residues. CDR1 and CDR2 from the germline V gene are SEHNR and FQNEAQ (reference sequence). CDR3 in amino acids: CASSTDFPSTDTQYF.

The chain carries TRBV29-1 and TRBJ2-2. The CDR3 length is 13 residues. Germline loops: CDR1 SQVTM, CDR2 ANQGSEA. The CDR3 loop is CSGHETHTGELFF.